Listed below are T cell receptor beta chains from one sample, sequenced in a study of blood T cells in healthy people across ages. TCRdb redid the calling of the 5' RACE reads with MiXCR, one entry per CDR3 protein. The data show about 730,000 distinct CDR3 sequences, around 40% seen once. Sequences were obtained from blood. All receptors derive from a woman in her sixties or seventies in good health. CDR3s include the opening cysteine and the closing phenylalanine or tryptophan. A D gene is named only where the DNA matches it firmly. Clone sizes are given selectively: once, few, many, or a class where the clone is expanded.

TRBV12-5	NA	TRBD1	TRBJ2-7	TGTGCTAGTGGTCCCGGGACAGGGAGGCACGAGCAGTACTTC	CASGPGTGRHEQYF
TRBV3-1	NA	NA	TRBJ2-1	TGTGCCAGCAGCCGCGGGATTCATGAGCAGTTCTTC	CASSRGIHEQFF
TRBV7-2	many	NA	TRBJ2-4	TGTGCCAGCAGCTTAGGCCTAGCCAAAAACATTCAGTACTTC	CASSLGLAKNIQYF
TRBV18	few	TRBD1	TRBJ2-5	TGTGCCAGCTCACCTTACCCAGGGGGCGAAGAGACCCAGTACTTC	CASSPYPGGEETQYF
TRBV20-1	NA	NA	TRBJ2-3	TGCAGTGCTCAGACACAGGTTTCGGCCACGCAGTATTTT	CSAQTQVSATQYF
TRBV24-1	NA	NA	TRBJ2-1	TGTGCCACCAGTGAGGCCCAGGGACCGGGGCTTGAGCAGTTCTTC	CATSEAQGPGLEQFF
TRBV4-1	NA	NA	TRBJ2-6	TGCGCCAGCAGCCAAGATCGCACCGCCTCTGGGGCCAACGTCCTGACTTTC	CASSQDRTASGANVLTF
TRBV27	NA	TRBD2	TRBJ2-5	TGTGTCAGCAGTTTATATCGGGGTAGCGGGAGGGCAGAGACCCAGTACTTC	CVSSLYRGSGRAETQYF
TRBV20-1	NA	TRBD2	TRBJ2-7	TGCAGTACGCCCGGGACTAGCGGCTACGAGCAGTACTTC	CSTPGTSGYEQYF
TRBV3-1	many	NA	TRBJ2-5	TGTGCCAGCAGCCCACGTCCCCAAGAGACCCAGTACTTC	CASSPRPQETQYF
TRBV2	few	TRBD2	TRBJ2-5	TGTGCCAGCACTGGAATAGCGGGGGCCCAAGAGACCCAGTACTTC	CASTGIAGAQETQYF
TRBV4-1	NA	TRBD2	TRBJ2-3	TGCGCCAGCAGCCAAGAAGGTCTATTAGCGGGAGCGGCAGATACGCAGTATTTT	CASSQEGLLAGAADTQYF
TRBV30	NA	NA	TRBJ2-5	TGTGCCTGGAGGGAGACAGAAGAGACCCAGTACTTC	CAWRETEETQYF
TRBV5-1	NA	NA	TRBJ2-3	TGCGCCAGCAGTATCCCGTCACTCTTCACAGATACGCAGTATTTT	CASSIPSLFTDTQYF
TRBV18	NA	TRBD2	TRBJ2-3	TGTGCCAGCTCACCGAGGACTAGCGGGAGTATAGGCACAGATACGCAGTATTTT	CASSPRTSGSIGTDTQYF
TRBV7-9	NA	TRBD1	TRBJ2-7	TGTGCCAGCAGCCCCGAGGGACAGCGAACCTACGAGCAGTACTTC	CASSPEGQRTYEQYF
TRBV6-6	few	NA	TRBJ2-1	TGTGCCAGCTCCCCCGTAAGGAATGAGCAGTTCTTC	CASSPVRNEQFF
TRBV2	NA	TRBD1	TRBJ2-7	TGTGCCAGCAGAGAGACAGGGGTCTCCTACGAGCAGTACTTC	CASRETGVSYEQYF
TRBV20-1	few	NA	TRBJ2-5	TGCAGTGCTAGAGATAGCGGCTTCTCCTACAATGAGCAGTACTTC	CSARDSGFSYNEQYF
TRBV5-1	many	TRBD1	TRBJ2-3	TGTGCCAGCAGTCTAGGACAGGACACAGATACGCAGTATTTT	CASSLGQDTDTQYF
TRBV20-1	NA	NA	TRBJ2-1	TGCAGTGCTACTAGGGCACTATACAATGAGCGGTTCTTC	CSATRALYNERFF
TRBV6-2/TRBV6-3	NA	NA	TRBJ2-1	TGTGCCAGCAGTCCTAAGAGGAGCTCCTACAATGAGCAGTTCTTC	CASSPKRSSYNEQFF
TRBV24-1	NA	TRBD1	TRBJ2-7	TGTGCCACCTCTGGGACAGGGGTAACCTACGAGCAGTACTTC	CATSGTGVTYEQYF
TRBV7-9	NA	NA	TRBJ2-1	TGTGCCAGCACCCACTTCTATGAGCAGTTCTTC	CASTHFYEQFF
TRBV7-7	NA	NA	TRBJ2-5	TGTGCCAGCAGCCCACTGGGGGCGAGACAAGAGACCCAGTACTTC	CASSPLGARQETQYF
TRBV5-5	NA	NA	TRBJ1-4	TGTGCCAGCAGCGTTTCCGGGGAGAATGAAAAACTGTTTTTT	CASSVSGENEKLFF
TRBV28	NA	NA	TRBJ2-1	TGTGCCAGCAGTGTAAGCGGGCCCACGGTCGAGCAGTTCTTC	CASSVSGPTVEQFF
TRBV5-6	NA	NA	TRBJ2-3	TGTGCCAGCAGCGTACCGGGACTGGACACAGATACGCAGTATTTT	CASSVPGLDTDTQYF
TRBV4-1	many	NA	TRBJ2-3	TGCGCCAGCAGCCAAGATGCGGGGAACACAGATACGCAGTATTTT	CASSQDAGNTDTQYF
TRBV7-2	NA	TRBD2	TRBJ2-5	TGTGCCAGCAGCTTAGGGACTAGCGGGGATGGGGAGACCCAGTACTTC	CASSLGTSGDGETQYF
TRBV27	NA	NA	TRBJ1-4	TGTGCCAGCAGTTTTAATAATGAAAAACTGTTTTTT	CASSFNNEKLFF
TRBV20-1	NA	NA	TRBJ2-3	TGCAGTGCTAGAATAGGCAGAAGCACAGATACGCAGTATTTT	CSARIGRSTDTQYF
TRBV5-1	NA	TRBD1	TRBJ1-4	TGCGCCAGCAGCAGCCAGGGGGCGTGGGAAAAACTGTTTTTT	CASSSQGAWEKLFF
TRBV9	NA	NA	TRBJ2-1	TGTGCCAGCAGCCCCGGATCCCAAGAGACCCAGTTCTTC	CASSPGSQETQFF
TRBV20-1	few	TRBD2	TRBJ2-7	TGCAGTGCCCAGCGGACTAGCAGTTCCTACGAGCAGTACTTC	CSAQRTSSSYEQYF
TRBV18	NA	TRBD2	TRBJ2-1	TGTGCCAGCTCACAATCCGGGACTAGCGGTAGCTCCTACAATGAGCAGTTCTTC	CASSQSGTSGSSYNEQFF
TRBV20-1	NA	TRBD2	TRBJ2-3	TGCAGGACTAGCGGGGCTTCCACAGATACGCAGTATTTT	CRTSGASTDTQYF
TRBV20-1	NA	NA	TRBJ2-1	TGCAGTGCTGAAAAGACCCAGACGGTAGACAATGAGCAGTTCTTC	CSAEKTQTVDNEQFF
TRBV20-1	NA	TRBD2	TRBJ2-1	TGCAGTGCTAGACCTAGCGGAAGCTCCTACGAGCAGTTCTTC	CSARPSGSSYEQFF
TRBV15	NA	NA	TRBJ2-3	TGTGCCACCAGCAGAGATCCGTCAGATACGCAGTATTTT	CATSRDPSDTQYF
TRBV7-6	NA	NA	TRBJ1-1	TGTGCCAGCAGCTTACAGGGCCCCATGAACACTGAAGCTTTCTTT	CASSLQGPMNTEAFF
TRBV3-1	few	TRBD1	TRBJ1-2	TGTGCCAGCAGCCAAGATGGGACAGCGGCAGGCGGCTACACCTTC	CASSQDGTAAGGYTF
TRBV12-3/TRBV12-4	NA	NA	TRBJ2-1	TGTGCCAGCAGTTTAGCGGGGGCGAGGCAGTTCTTC	CASSLAGARQFF
TRBV29-1	many	TRBD2	TRBJ2-1	TGCAGCGTTCGGACTAGCGGCACCTACAATGAGCAGTTCTTC	CSVRTSGTYNEQFF
TRBV7-9	few	NA	TRBJ2-1	TGTGCGCGAACGTCGGACTCCTACAATGAGCAGTTCTTC	CARTSDSYNEQFF
TRBV7-2	NA	TRBD1	TRBJ2-5	TGTGCCAGCAGCTTATCGGGACAGGGCTGGAATGAGCAGTACTTC	CASSLSGQGWNEQYF
TRBV11-2	NA	TRBD2	TRBJ2-1	TGTGCCAGCAGCTCGACTAGCGGAACCCAAAACCCCCACTACAATGAGCAGTTCTTC	CASSSTSGTQNPHYNEQFF
TRBV6-1	few	NA	TRBJ1-2	TGTGCCAGCTATGATAACGGGACTCCGGACTATGGCTACACCTTC	CASYDNGTPDYGYTF
TRBV6-5	NA	TRBD1	TRBJ1-1	TGTGCCAGCAGTCGACTACAGGGGGCGGGCACTGAAGCTTTCTTT	CASSRLQGAGTEAFF
TRBV10-3	NA	TRBD2	TRBJ2-1	TGTGCCATCAGTGACACTAGCGGGAGACAAAGCTCCTACAATGAGCAGTTCTTC	CAISDTSGRQSSYNEQFF
TRBV29-1	NA	NA	TRBJ1-2	TGCAGCGTTGAAGGAAGCCTGGGGGGCTACACCTTC	CSVEGSLGGYTF
TRBV7-3	many	NA	TRBJ2-7	TGTGCCAGCAGTCCCGGGACGGGGAGCTCCTACGAGCAGTACTTC	CASSPGTGSSYEQYF
TRBV12-3/TRBV12-4	NA	TRBD1	TRBJ2-5	TGTGCCAGCAGCCTACAGGGGGCGGACGAAAAGACCCAGTACTTC	CASSLQGADEKTQYF